The TCR beta chain described here comes from a study of post-analysis software for immune sequencing data. A word on this clonotype: The antigen remains unidentified.

Points from the study as a whole: About five TRBV segments, including TRBV5-6, TRBV5-1 and TRBV20-1, were more frequent in patients than controls.

The CDR3 totals 15 residues. V dropped 3 bases and J dropped 3; count of bases not matched to a gene: 3. In germline, CDR1 is WNHNN, CDR2 SYGVQD (reference sequence). Carried by the TCR beta cDNA libraries were unique molecular identifiers. TCRdb redid the calling of the PCR reads with MiXCR, one entry per CDR3 protein. This sample has around 440,000 distinct CDR3 sequences, with roughly 45% found just once. The J gene is TRBJ2-3, the V gene TRBV10-1, with 10 bases identical to TRBD1. The sequence was obtained from a girl between 5 and 17 years old with multiple sclerosis. Source material: blood. CDR3 in DNA: TGCGCCAGCAGTGACTGGACAGGGGGGACAGATACGCAGTATTTT. Translating it yields CASSDWTGGTDTQYF.